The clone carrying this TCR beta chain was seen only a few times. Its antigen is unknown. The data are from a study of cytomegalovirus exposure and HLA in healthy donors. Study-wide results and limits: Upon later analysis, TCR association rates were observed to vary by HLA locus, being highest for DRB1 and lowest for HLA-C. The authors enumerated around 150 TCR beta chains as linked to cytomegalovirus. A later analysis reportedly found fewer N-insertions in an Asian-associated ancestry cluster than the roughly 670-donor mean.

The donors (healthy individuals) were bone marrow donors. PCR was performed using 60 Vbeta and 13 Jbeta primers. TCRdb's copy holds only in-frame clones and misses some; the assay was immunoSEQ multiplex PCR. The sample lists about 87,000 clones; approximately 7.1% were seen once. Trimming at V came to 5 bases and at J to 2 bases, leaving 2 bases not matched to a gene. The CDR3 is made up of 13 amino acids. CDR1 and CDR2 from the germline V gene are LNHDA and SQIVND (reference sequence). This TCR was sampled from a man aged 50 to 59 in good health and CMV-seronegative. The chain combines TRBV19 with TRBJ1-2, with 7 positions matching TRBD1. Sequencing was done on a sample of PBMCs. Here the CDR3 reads CASSAGQNYGYTF. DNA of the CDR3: TGTGCCAGTAGTGCGGGACAGAACTATGGCTACACCTTC.